The 27 T cell receptor beta chains in this list originate from one sample, sequenced in a study of blood T cell repertoires in COVID-19. TCRdb's table, derived via immunoSEQ multiplex PCR, lists solely in-frame clones and lacks some. The data show around 100,000 clones, with around 88% seen just once and approximately 5.3% held by the top ten. Sequenced input: peripheral blood. Source of these receptors: a human donor in a cohort sampled during active COVID-19.

The chain links TRBV28 to TRBJ1-2; a weak D match, TRBD1 (6 bases). Trimming cost V 3 bases and J 8 bases, with 13 bases left between them. CDR1 and CDR2 from the germline V gene are MDHEN and SYDVKM. The CDR3 length is 13 residues. The chain's CDR3 is CASSFQGKHGYTF. For the CDR3, the DNA is TGTGCCAGCAGTTTTCAGGGGAAACACGGCTACACCTTC.

The rearrangement links TRBV28 to TRBJ2-1; TRBD2 agrees at 9 bases. The J segment lost 4 bases and the V segment lost 6 bases, leaving 22 bases of the junction unmatched. This CDR3 region has 20 residues. Germline V gene data show CDR1 as MDHEN and CDR2 as SYDVKM. CDR3 nucleotide sequence: TGTGCCAGCAGAGCCATCGGGGGGGCGGGAGGGGACCTTAGATACAATGAGCAGTTCTTC. Residues: CASRAIGGAGGDLRYNEQFF.

The V gene is TRBV25-1, the J gene TRBJ2-7; 7 bases align to TRBD1. The CDR3 totals 16 residues. Germline V gene lookup returns CDR1 MGHDK and CDR2 SYGVNS. V shed 0 bases, J shed 0 bases, and the junction held 5 bases outside the gene matches. CDR3 in amino acids: CASSEYAGGSSYEQYF. CDR3 in DNA: TGTGCCAGCAGTGAATATGCAGGGGGTAGCTCCTACGAGCAGTACTTC.

V gene TRBV19 combines with J gene TRBJ2-4; maybe TRBD2 (5 bases). Germline loops: CDR1 LNHDA, CDR2 SQIVND (reference sequence). With 0 bases removed from V and 0 bases from J, the gap between germline ends came to 15 bases. This CDR3 region has 18 residues. This chain's CDR3 is CASSIEGFGVLAKNIQYF. CDR3 nucleotides: TGTGCCAGTAGTATAGAGGGGTTCGGGGTCCTAGCCAAAAACATTCAGTACTTC.

V usage is TRBV6-1 and J usage is TRBJ2-3; D is perhaps TRBD1 (6 bases). The V and J ends lost 4 bases and 4 bases respectively, with 18 bases between them. This CDR3 spans 16 amino acids. Germline CDR1 is MNHNS and CDR2 is SASEGT. CDR3 coding DNA: TGTGCCAGCAGTGGGGCGACAGGACATGCCGCAGATACGCAGTATTTT. This sequence encodes CASSGATGHAADTQYF.

The chain couples TRBV5-1 to TRBJ2-1; the match to TRBD1 covers 9 bases. CDR1 and CDR2 from the germline V gene are SGHRS and YFSETQ. V shed 4 bases, J shed 4 bases, and the junction held 6 bases outside the gene matches. The CDR3 runs 15 residues. CDR3 loop: CASSDRGTIYNEQFF. The CDR3 nucleotides are TGCGCCAGCAGCGACAGGGGGACGATATACAATGAGCAGTTCTTC.

The V gene is TRBV11-1, the J gene TRBJ1-1; perhaps TRBD1 as D (6 bases). Germline CDR1 reads SGHAT; CDR2 reads FQDESV (reference sequence). With 5 bases removed from V and 2 bases from J, the gap between germline ends came to 15 bases. The CDR3 loop spans 15 amino acids. CDR3 loop: CASSEKQGFNTEAFF. DNA of the CDR3: TGTGCCAGCAGCGAAAAGCAGGGGTTTAACACTGAAGCTTTCTTT.

J is TRBJ2-1 and V is TRBV7-2; D is unresolved. The V gene lost 4 bases and the J gene lost 4 bases, with 20 bases spanning the gap. Germline V gene lookup returns CDR1 SGHTA and CDR2 FQGNSA. This CDR3 is 17 amino acids long. CDR3 in amino acids: CASSSWQRAPAYNEQFF. In DNA, the CDR3 is TGTGCCAGCAGCTCTTGGCAAAGAGCGCCTGCTTACAATGAGCAGTTCTTC. The variable domain in full, with the rest retrieved from reference TRBV7-2 and TRBJ2-1, is GAGVSQSPSNKVTEKGKDVELRCDPISGHTALYWYRQSLGQGLEFLIYFQGNSAPDKSGLPSDRFSAERTGGSVSTLTIQRTQQEDSAVYLCASSSWQRAPAYNEQFFGPGTRLTVL.

This clone was seen a single time. This chain's CDR3 is CASRGLKETQYF. CDR3 DNA sequence: TGCGCCAGCAGAGGACTTAAAGAGACCCAGTACTTC. This chain joins TRBV5-1 and TRBJ2-5; D perhaps matches TRBD2 (5 bases). Trimming stripped 5 bases from V and 3 bases from J, with 8 bases between. The CDR3 is made up of 12 amino acids. Germline lookup yields CDR1 SGHRS and CDR2 YFSETQ.

This clone occurred once. The genes are TRBV5-8 and TRBJ1-3; unclear D gene. The germline CDR1 and CDR2 sequences are SGHTS and YDEGEE. The V and J ends lost 4 bases and 5 bases respectively, with 13 bases between them. The CDR3 covers 14 residues. The CDR3 sequence is CASSRLGYRNTIYF. Here the CDR3 DNA reads TGTGCCAGCAGCCGACTGGGTTATCGAAACACCATATATTTT.

V gene TRBV11-3 combines with J gene TRBJ2-3; the D gene is possibly TRBD1 (5 bases). CDR1 and CDR2 from the germline V gene are SGHNT and YENEEA. The CDR3 runs 15 residues. Trimming took off 3 bases at V and 1 base at J, with 11 bases between the two ends. CDR3 coding DNA: TGTGCCAGCAGCTTGGGGCGAGCTCGCACAGATACGCAGTATTTT. As protein: CASSLGRARTDTQYF.

This chain joins TRBV5-1 and TRBJ2-1, with 12 bases fitting TRBD2. This CDR3 region has 17 residues. V was clipped by 0 bases and J by 12 bases; unmatched bases: 13. Germline V lookup: CDR1 SGHRS, CDR2 YFSETQ. The CDR3 sequence: CASSLAEGTSGPRGQFF. The CDR3 region has the DNA TGCGCCAGCAGCTTGGCCGAGGGGACTAGCGGGCCCCGGGGGCAGTTCTTC.

The rearrangement uses TRBV25-1 and TRBJ2-1; 8 nucleotides match TRBD1. The V segment lost 3 bases and the J segment 8 bases; nucleotides outside the gene matches: 9. Germline CDR1 reads MGHDK; CDR2 reads SYGVNS. The CDR3 loop spans 15 amino acids. The CDR3 coding sequence is TGTGCCAGCAGTGAGGCGCAGGGGGCGCTGGATGAGCAGTTCTTC. Translation: CASSEAQGALDEQFF.

The chain joins TRBV7-3 to TRBJ2-1, with 9 bases identical to TRBD2. The CDR3 has 15 residues. Trimming at V came to 5 bases and at J to 6 bases, leaving 8 bases not matched to a gene. CDR1 is SGHTA and CDR2 is FQGTGA in the germline V gene. CDR3 protein: CASSPTGLAGNEQFF. Written as DNA, the CDR3 is TGTGCCAGCAGCCCAACGGGACTAGCTGGCAATGAGCAGTTCTTC.

A word on this clone: Sequence at one end of the junction differs from germline and may be a read error. V and J are TRBV7-7 and TRBJ2-3; 10 bases are a match to TRBD2. The CDR3 runs 16 residues. Germline CDR1 and CDR2: SSHAT and FNYEAQ (reference sequence). CDR3 bases: TGTGCTAGCAGCTTAGGGCTAGCGGGAGCAGCAGATACGCAGTATTTT. This encodes CASSLGLAGAADTQYF.

The chain employs TRBV5-1 and TRBJ2-2, with TRBD2 as a possible D gene (5 bases). The ends were cut back, 0 bases at V and 4 bases at J, with 10 bases in the middle. CDR3 size: 15 residues. Germline CDR1 and CDR2: SGHRS and YFSETQ. The CDR3 region has the DNA TGCGCCAGCAGCTTGGGAGGGCCAGTCACCGGGGAGCTGTTTTTT. Translating it yields CASSLGGPVTGELFF.

This rearrangement joins TRBV5-1 to TRBJ1-1; tentative D call: TRBD1 (5 bases). The CDR3 covers 14 residues. The V end lost 4 bases, the J end lost 8 bases, and 18 bases lay between the germline ends. Looked up from germline, CDR1 is SGHRS and CDR2 is YFSETQ. The CDR3 DNA reads TGCGCCAGCAGCACCCCCGGTCAGGGTCGAGAAGCTTTCTTT. Protein product: CASSTPGQGREAFF.

With regard to this clone: A read error may account for a junction end that differs from germline. The gene calls are TRBV18 and TRBJ2-7; TRBD1 might be the D (6 bases). Per the germline V gene, CDR1 is KGHSH and CDR2 is LQKENI. This CDR3 comprises 13 residues. CDR3 DNA sequence: TGTGCCAGCTCACTAAAGGACAGAGGTCCTCTGGGATTC. Amino acids: CASSLKDRGPLGF. The variable domain in full, with the rest retrieved from reference TRBV18 and TRBJ2-7, is NAGVMQNPRHLVRRRGQEARLRCSPMKGHSHVYWYRQLPEEGLKFMVYLQKENIIDESGMPKERFSAEFPKEGPSILRIQQVVRGDSAAYFCASSLKDRGPLGFGPGTRLTVT.

The chain joins TRBV28 to TRBJ2-1; 8 bases map to TRBD2. The CDR3 spans 14 residues. V shed 8 bases, J shed 6 bases, and the junction held 9 bases outside the gene matches. Germline V gene lookup returns CDR1 MDHEN and CDR2 SYDVKM. Here the CDR3 reads CASAGGRFPNEQFF. The CDR3 nucleotides are TGTGCCAGCGCCGGCGGGAGGTTTCCCAATGAGCAGTTCTTC. Supplemented by reference TRBV28 and TRBJ2-1, the full variable domain reads DVKVTQSSRYLVKRTGEKVFLECVQDMDHENMFWYRQDPGLGLRLIYFSYDVKMKEKGDIPEGYSVSREKKERFSLILESASTNQTSMYLCASAGGRFPNEQFFGPGTRLTVL.

CDR3 coding DNA: TGTGCCAGCAGCTCAGGTCGTGAGAGAGATACGCAGTATTTT. Protein product: CASSSGRERDTQYF. The rearrangement uses TRBV5-5 and TRBJ2-3; D is unclear. The CDR3 is 14 amino acids. Trimming pared 3 bases from V and 5 bases from J, leaving 13 bases between. Germline CDR1 reads SGHKS; CDR2 reads YYEKEE (reference sequence). Drawing the rest from reference TRBV5-5 and TRBJ2-3, the complete variable domain is DAGVTQSPTHLIKTRGQQVTLRCSPISGHKSVSWYQQVLGQGPQFIFQYYEKEERGRGNFPDRFSARQFPNYSSELNVNALLLGDSALYLCASSSGRERDTQYFGPGTRLTVL.

This chain joins TRBV28 and TRBJ2-5; D may be TRBD1 (6 bases). The V end was cut by 8 bases, the J end by 5 bases, with 12 bases between. The CDR3 is 12 residues long. The germline CDR1 and CDR2 sequences are MDHEN and SYDVKM. As DNA, the CDR3 is TGTGCCAGCGCCTGGGGGCTGGAGACCCAGTACTTC. Its protein product is CASAWGLETQYF. Complete variable domain (other parts from reference TRBV28 and TRBJ2-5): DVKVTQSSRYLVKRTGEKVFLECVQDMDHENMFWYRQDPGLGLRLIYFSYDVKMKEKGDIPEGYSVSREKKERFSLILESASTNQTSMYLCASAWGLETQYFGPGTRLLVL.

The chain combines TRBV11-2 with TRBJ1-2; 9 bases match TRBD1. After removal of 7 bases from V and 6 bases from J, the junction contained 6 bases not matched to a gene. The germline V gene encodes CDR1 SGHAT and CDR2 FQNNGV. This CDR3 spans 13 amino acids. The CDR3 coding sequence is TGTGCCAGCACGAAACAGGGGGCCGATGGCTACACCTTC. Translation gives CASTKQGADGYTF.

This chain links TRBV4-1 with TRBJ2-1; TRBD2 agrees at 10 bases. The J segment lost 8 bases and the V segment lost 0 bases, leaving 7 bases of the junction unmatched. In germline, CDR1 is MGHRA, CDR2 YSYEKL. There are 16 residues in the CDR3. The CDR3 is CASSQDWTSGRDEQFF. Written as DNA, the CDR3 is TGCGCCAGCAGCCAAGACTGGACTAGCGGACGGGATGAGCAGTTCTTC.

This clone was detected only a few times. This chain uses TRBV11-2 with TRBJ1-2, with D perhaps matching TRBD1 (5 bases). The CDR3 sequence is 14 residues long. Trimming took off 5 bases at V and 4 bases at J, with 14 bases between the two ends. Per germline, CDR1 SGHAT and CDR2 FQNNGV. CDR3 DNA: TGTGCCAGCAGCCGCCCGGGGGAGAGCTATGGCTACACCTTC. It encodes CASSRPGESYGYTF.

Remarks on this clone: Relative to the germline gene, one junction end is altered; a read error may explain this. The chain uses TRBV15 and TRBJ1-4, with TRBD1 identical over 9 bases. Germline lookup yields CDR1 LNHNV and CDR2 YYDKDF (reference sequence). This CDR3 is built from 15 residues. CDR3 protein: CATRRAGTGLEKLFF. CDR3 DNA sequence: TGTGCCACCAGAAGAGCCGGGACAGGGCTTGAAAAACTGTTTTTT.

The rearrangement joins TRBV7-2 to TRBJ1-4, with TRBD1 as a possible D gene (6 bases). This CDR3 has 13 amino acids. V lost 4 bases and J lost 5, with 8 bases in between. The V gene's germline CDR1 is SGHTA and CDR2 FQGNSA. The DNA of the CDR3 is TGTGCCAGCAGCTGGACAGAAAATGAAAAACTGTTTTTT. This translates into CASSWTENEKLFF. Supplemented by reference TRBV7-2 and TRBJ1-4, the full variable domain reads GAGVSQSPSNKVTEKGKDVELRCDPISGHTALYWYRQSLGQGLEFLIYFQGNSAPDKSGLPSDRFSAERTGGSVSTLTIQRTQQEDSAVYLCASSWTENEKLFFGSGTQLSVL.

This clone was observed once. V and J are TRBV29-1 and TRBJ2-6; TRBD2 is a possible D gene (6 bases). This CDR3 has 15 amino acids. CDR1 and CDR2 (germline): SQVTM, ANQGSEA. Trimming left V 5 bases short and J 1 base short, with 12 bases between. The CDR3 DNA sequence: TGCAGCGTTCCCGGGAGTTTATCTGGGGCCAACGTCCTGACTTTC. Protein: CSVPGSLSGANVLTF.